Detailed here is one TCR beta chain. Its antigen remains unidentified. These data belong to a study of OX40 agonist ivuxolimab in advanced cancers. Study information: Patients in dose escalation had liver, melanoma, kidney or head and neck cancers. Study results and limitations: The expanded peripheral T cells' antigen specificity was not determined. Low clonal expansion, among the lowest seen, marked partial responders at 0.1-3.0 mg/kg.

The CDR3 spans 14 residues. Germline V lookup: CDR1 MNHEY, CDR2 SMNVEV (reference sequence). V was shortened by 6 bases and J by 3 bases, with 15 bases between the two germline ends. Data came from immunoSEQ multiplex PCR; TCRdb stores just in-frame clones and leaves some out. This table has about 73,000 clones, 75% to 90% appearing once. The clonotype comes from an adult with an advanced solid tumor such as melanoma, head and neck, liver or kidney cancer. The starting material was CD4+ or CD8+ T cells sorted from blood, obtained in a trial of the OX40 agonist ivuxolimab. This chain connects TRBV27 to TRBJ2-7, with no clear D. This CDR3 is CASSPAGQIYEQYF. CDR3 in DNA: TGTGCCAGCAGCCCCGCCGGGCAGATCTACGAGCAGTACTTC.